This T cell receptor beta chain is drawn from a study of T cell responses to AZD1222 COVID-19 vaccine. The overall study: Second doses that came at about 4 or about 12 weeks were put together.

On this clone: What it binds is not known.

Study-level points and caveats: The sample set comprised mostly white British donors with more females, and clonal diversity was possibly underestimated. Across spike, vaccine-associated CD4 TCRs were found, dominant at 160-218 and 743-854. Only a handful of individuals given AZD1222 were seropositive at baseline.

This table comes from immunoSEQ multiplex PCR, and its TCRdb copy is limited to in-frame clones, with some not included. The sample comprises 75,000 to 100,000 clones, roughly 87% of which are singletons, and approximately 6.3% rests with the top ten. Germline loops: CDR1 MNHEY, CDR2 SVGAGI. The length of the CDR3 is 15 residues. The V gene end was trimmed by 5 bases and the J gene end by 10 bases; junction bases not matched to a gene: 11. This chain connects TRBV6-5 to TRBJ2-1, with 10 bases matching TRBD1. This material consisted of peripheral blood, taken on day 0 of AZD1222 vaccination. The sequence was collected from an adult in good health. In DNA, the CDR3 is TGTGCCAGCAGTCTAGGGACAGGGGTTTACCCGGAGCAGTTCTTC. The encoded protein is CASSLGTGVYPEQFF.